Following are 27 T cell receptor beta chains from one sample sequenced in a study of graft-versus-host responses after intestinal transplantation. Method: immunoSEQ multiplex PCR; TCRdb's copy keeps in-frame clones and lacks some. The sample carries about 54,000 clones, 91% recorded once. The sample was PBMCs, taken 650 to 680 days after intestinal transplant. The receptors were sampled from a human patient who received an intestinal transplant, so some T cells may come from the graft donor.

The rearrangement joins TRBV7-6 to TRBJ1-4; 7 nucleotides align to TRBD1. There are 15 residues in the CDR3. CDR1 SGHVS and CDR2 FNYEAQ come from the germline V gene. With V trimmed by 0 bases and J by 5 bases, 3 bases remained unmatched. CDR3 region: CASSLAGTENEKLFF. CDR3 nucleotide sequence: TGTGCCAGCAGCTTAGCCGGGACAGAGAATGAAAAACTGTTTTTT.

The table lists this clone with a count of one. This chain connects TRBV9 to TRBJ2-3, with TRBD2 matching over 7 bases. Trimming cost V 7 bases and J 7 bases; bases outside gene matches: 9. Germline lookup yields CDR1 SGDLS and CDR2 YYNGEE. This CDR3 has 13 amino acids. CDR3 sequence (DNA): TGTGCCAGCGCTCCGGGGGGATCATATACGCAGTATTTT. Amino acids: CASAPGGSYTQYF.

This chain uses TRBV5-1 with TRBJ2-1, with D possibly TRBD2 on 5 matching bases. Germline V gives CDR1 SGHRS, CDR2 YFSETQ. There are 11 residues in the CDR3. The V gene lost 0 bases and the J gene lost 15 bases, with 10 bases spanning the gap. DNA of the CDR3: TGCGCCAGCAGCTTGGGAGGGTCCCCGTTCTTC. This sequence encodes CASSLGGSPFF.

The chain carries TRBV7-9 and TRBJ2-1; a possible D gene is TRBD2 (6 bases). The CDR3 is 13 amino acids. Trimming shortened V by 5 bases and J by 5 bases, and 10 bases separated the two germline ends. Germline lookup yields CDR1 SEHNR and CDR2 FQNEAQ (reference sequence). CDR3 coding DNA: TGTGCCAGCAGCATCGGGAGCCACAATGAGCAGTTCTTC. Amino acids: CASSIGSHNEQFF.

The chain links TRBV7-8 to TRBJ1-4, with D perhaps TRBD1 (6 bases). Germline values: CDR1 SGHVS, CDR2 FQNEAQ. CDR3 length equals 15 residues. V lost 6 bases and J lost 9, with 20 bases in between. In nucleotides, the CDR3 is TGTGCCAGCAGACTCACGGACAGTGAAACAAAAAAACTGTTTTTT. Protein: CASRLTDSETKKLFF.

This clone came up once. The chain has TRBV7-9 and TRBJ1-2, with TRBD1 matching over 10 bases. This CDR3 region has 16 residues. Germline V gene sequence: CDR1 SEHNR, CDR2 FQNEAQ (reference sequence). The V and J ends lost 1 base and 6 bases, in that order; junction bases with no gene match: 8. The CDR3, as DNA: TGTGCCAGCAGCTTAGGTGGGGCGACAGGGGGCGATGGCTACACCTTC. Amino acids: CASSLGGATGGDGYTF.

The CDR3 loop is CASGELSETQYF. The CDR3 region has the DNA TGTGCCAGCGGGGAGCTGTCCGAGACCCAGTACTTC. The chain is built from TRBV7-7 and TRBJ2-5; TRBD2 is a possible D gene (5 bases). The CDR3 extends over 12 amino acids. V was shortened by 8 bases and J by 5 bases, with 12 bases between the two germline ends. Germline V CDR1 and CDR2: SSHAT, FNYEAQ (reference sequence).

The V call is TRBV11-2, the J call TRBJ2-1, with a tentative D call TRBD1 (5 bases). Trimming left V 2 bases short and J 6 bases short, with 14 bases between. From germline, CDR1 is SGHAT and CDR2 FQNNGV. The CDR3 extends over 15 amino acids. DNA for the CDR3: TGTGCCAGCAGCTTAAGGGGTTTCGAACTCAATGAGCAGTTCTTC. Protein sequence: CASSLRGFELNEQFF.

The J gene is TRBJ2-1, the V gene TRBV5-4; 12 bases line up with TRBD1. V shed 2 bases, J shed 6 bases, and the junction held 9 bases outside the gene matches. CDR1 is SGHNT, CDR2 YYREEE, per germline (reference sequence). The CDR3 is made up of 17 amino acids. CDR3 residues: CASSLPPGQGATNEQFF. The CDR3 DNA follows: TGTGCCAGCAGCTTACCACCGGGACAGGGGGCGACCAATGAGCAGTTCTTC.

V and J are TRBV2 and TRBJ1-1, with 7 bases that match TRBD1. The CDR3 is 15 amino acids. Germline V gene lookup returns CDR1 SNHLY and CDR2 FYNNEI. Losses at the gene ends were 0 bases for V and 5 bases for J; bases not matched to a gene: 6. CDR3 in amino acids: CASSEALQGRTEAFF. The CDR3 DNA reads TGTGCCAGCAGTGAAGCGTTACAGGGGAGAACTGAAGCTTTCTTT.

The gene calls are TRBV7-2 and TRBJ1-5; no firm D call. Trimming removed 2 bases from V and 7 bases from J, with 12 bases in between. This CDR3 is built from 14 residues. Germline V gene data show CDR1 as SGHTA and CDR2 as FQGNSA. The CDR3 DNA reads TGTGCCAGCAGCTTAACGGCAGGTAACCAGCCCCAGCATTTT. It specifies CASSLTAGNQPQHF. The full variable domain, its missing parts supplied by reference TRBV7-2 and TRBJ1-5, is GAGVSQSPSNKVTEKGKDVELRCDPISGHTALYWYRQSLGQGLEFLIYFQGNSAPDKSGLPSDRFSAERTGGSVSTLTIQRTQQEDSAVYLCASSLTAGNQPQHFGDGTRLSIL.

The chain joins TRBV5-1 to TRBJ1-1; maybe TRBD1 (5 bases). V was pared by 3 bases and J by 7 bases, with 16 bases between. Germline-derived CDR1 and CDR2 are SGHRS and YFSETQ. The CDR3 loop spans 14 amino acids. The CDR3: CASSSEGVIGEAFF. The CDR3 nucleotides read TGCGCCAGCAGCTCAGAAGGGGTAATCGGTGAAGCTTTCTTT.

The chain couples TRBV6-5 to TRBJ2-2; D unclear. The CDR3 is made up of 13 amino acids. The germline V and J ends were trimmed by 2 bases and 6 bases, with 7 bases remaining between them. Germline CDR1 and CDR2: MNHEY and SVGAGI. The CDR3 region is CASSYTVAGELFF. CDR3 bases: TGTGCCAGCAGTTACACGGTGGCCGGGGAGCTGTTTTTT.

J is TRBJ1-3 and V is TRBV2, with 8 positions matching TRBD1. The V gene's germline CDR1 is SNHLY and CDR2 FYNNEI. The CDR3 is 14 amino acids. V shed 6 bases, J shed 4 bases, and the junction held 5 bases outside the gene matches. The CDR3: CASSPTGAGNTIYF. The CDR3 coding sequence is TGTGCCAGCAGCCCGACAGGGGCCGGAAACACCATATATTTT. Variable domain in full (rest from reference TRBV2 and TRBJ1-3): EPEVTQTPSHQVTQMGQEVILRCVPISNHLYFYWYRQILGQKVEFLVSFYNNEISEKSEIFDDQFSVERPDGSNFTLKIRSTKLEDSAMYFCASSPTGAGNTIYFGEGSWLTVV.

V gene TRBV19 combines with J gene TRBJ1-1; 7 bases line up with TRBD1. Germline CDR1 reads LNHDA; CDR2 reads SQIVND (reference sequence). Trimming cost V 5 bases and J 8 bases; bases outside gene matches: 5. The length of the CDR3 is 12 residues. The CDR3 reads CASSFLQGEAFF. In DNA, the CDR3 is TGTGCCAGTAGTTTTCTACAGGGGGAAGCTTTCTTT.

This CDR3 reads CASGIAGVYTDTQYF. The CDR3 DNA sequence: TGTGCCAGCGGAATAGCGGGGGTCTACACAGATACGCAGTATTTT. The V call is TRBV11-2, the J call TRBJ2-3; 9 bases line up with TRBD2. V trimming: 8 bases; J trimming: 2 bases; junction bases outside the gene matches: 8. CDR1 is SGHAT, CDR2 FQNNGV, per germline. The CDR3 is 15 residues long.

V and J are TRBV7-9 and TRBJ1-4; TRBD1 is a possible D gene (5 bases). V lost 5 bases and J 5 bases, leaving 18 bases between the germline ends. CDR1 is SEHNR and CDR2 is FQNEAQ in the germline V gene (reference sequence). This CDR3 comprises 16 residues. As DNA, the CDR3 is TGTGCCAGCAGCCCGGGGGGGGGACTCTGGAATGAAAAACTGTTTTTT. The encoded protein is CASSPGGGLWNEKLFF. Drawing the rest from reference TRBV7-9 and TRBJ1-4, the complete variable domain is DTGVSQNPRHKITKRGQNVTFRCDPISEHNRLYWYRQTLGQGPEFLTYFQNEAQLEKSRLLSDRFSAERPKGSFSTLEIQRTEQGDSAMYLCASSPGGGLWNEKLFFGSGTQLSVL.

This clone has only one observation. J is TRBJ1-1 and V is TRBV29-1; D is undetermined. The V end lost 6 bases, the J end lost 4 bases, and 6 bases lay between the germline ends. This CDR3 has 10 amino acids. The germline gives CDR1 SQVTM, CDR2 ANQGSEA. DNA for the CDR3: TGCAGCGTAGGACTCACTGAAGCTTTCTTT. Its translation is CSVGLTEAFF.

The J gene is TRBJ2-7, the V gene TRBV7-9, with 9 bases identical to TRBD2. The V and J ends lost 2 bases and 6 bases, in that order; junction bases with no gene match: 8. Germline lookup yields CDR1 SEHNR and CDR2 FQNEAQ (reference sequence). This CDR3 comprises 15 residues. The CDR3 DNA reads TGTGCCAGCAGCTTACGGACTAGCGCAGAAAGCGAGCAGTACTTC. Protein sequence: CASSLRTSAESEQYF. The full variable domain, in which reference TRBV7-9 and TRBJ2-7 provide the parts outside the CDR3, is DTGVSQNPRHKITKRGQNVTFRCDPISEHNRLYWYRQTLGQGPEFLTYFQNEAQLEKSRLLSDRFSAERPKGSFSTLEIQRTEQGDSAMYLCASSLRTSAESEQYFGPGTRLTVT.

This clone was observed a single time. The sample contains more than one DNA sequence encoding this CDR3. The genes are TRBV9 and TRBJ2-1, with D unclear. CDR3 length: 15 residues. The V gene's germline CDR1 is SGDLS and CDR2 YYNGEE. The V gene lost 0 bases and the J gene lost 0 bases, with 7 bases spanning the gap. The CDR3 loop is CASSVAPSSYNEQFF. The CDR3 DNA is TGTGCCAGCAGCGTAGCCCCCAGCTCCTACAATGAGCAGTTCTTC.

V usage is TRBV6-4 and J usage is TRBJ1-2; D remains ambiguous. Per the germline V gene, CDR1 is MRHNA and CDR2 is SNTAGT. The CDR3 is 13 amino acids. V shed 5 bases and J shed 0 bases, with 7 bases lying between them. This chain's CDR3 is CASSRWANYGYTF. The CDR3 bases are TGTGCCAGCAGTCGTTGGGCTAACTATGGCTACACCTTC.

The genes are TRBV6-5 and TRBJ1-2; 9 bases map to TRBD1. Trimming cost V 5 bases and J 7 bases; bases outside gene matches: 8. The CDR3 extends over 14 amino acids. Germline CDR1 reads MNHEY; CDR2 reads SVGAGI. The CDR3 reads CASSRDRAKGGYTF. CDR3 sequence (DNA): TGTGCCAGCAGTCGGGACAGGGCGAAGGGTGGCTACACCTTC.

The rearrangement links TRBV4-1 to TRBJ1-2; D gene ambiguous. V lost 1 base and J lost 8, with 11 bases in between. The CDR3 loop spans 13 amino acids. CDR1 and CDR2 (germline): MGHRA, YSYEKL. CDR3 region: CASSQARVGGYTF. For the CDR3, the DNA is TGCGCCAGCAGCCAAGCCCGGGTAGGAGGCTACACCTTC.

The chain couples TRBV15 to TRBJ2-1; perhaps TRBD1 as D (6 bases). Per germline, CDR1 LNHNV and CDR2 YYDKDF (reference sequence). CDR3 length: 16 amino acids. Trimming shortened V by 6 bases and J by 3 bases, and 18 bases separated the two germline ends. The CDR3 sequence is CATRDLRGKHYNEQFF. CDR3 DNA sequence: TGTGCCACCAGAGACCTAAGGGGGAAACACTACAATGAGCAGTTCTTC.

The chain recombines TRBV2 with TRBJ1-1; 7 bases fit TRBD1. J lost 5 bases, V lost 10 bases, and 13 bases had no gene match. The CDR3 totals 14 residues. CDR1 and CDR2 (germline): SNHLY, FYNNEI. The CDR3 is CATLLETGKTEAFF. The CDR3 DNA sequence: TGTGCCACCCTTTTAGAGACAGGGAAGACTGAAGCTTTCTTT.

This chain links TRBV7-8 with TRBJ1-1; D uncertain. The CDR3 extends over 16 amino acids. Germline-derived CDR1 and CDR2 are SGHVS and FQNEAQ. The V end was cut by 4 bases, the J end by 0 bases, with 15 bases between. Written as DNA, the CDR3 is TGTGCCAGCAGCTCGTTACCCGGGAACATGAACACTGAAGCTTTCTTT. Amino acid sequence: CASSSLPGNMNTEAFF. Variable domain in full (rest from reference TRBV7-8 and TRBJ1-1): GAGVSQSPRYKVAKRGQDVALRCDPISGHVSLFWYQQALGQGPEFLTYFQNEAQLDKSGLPSDRFFAERPEGSVSTLKIQRTQQEDSAVYLCASSSLPGNMNTEAFFGQGTRLTVV.

The chain employs TRBV6-5 and TRBJ2-1; 7 bases match TRBD2. Germline loops: CDR1 MNHEY, CDR2 SVGAGI. After removal of 0 bases from V and 2 bases from J, the junction contained 4 bases not matched to a gene. The CDR3 is 16 amino acids. CDR3 protein: CASSYSSGGAYNEQFF. Written as DNA, the CDR3 is TGTGCCAGCAGTTACTCGAGTGGGGGGGCCTACAATGAGCAGTTCTTC.